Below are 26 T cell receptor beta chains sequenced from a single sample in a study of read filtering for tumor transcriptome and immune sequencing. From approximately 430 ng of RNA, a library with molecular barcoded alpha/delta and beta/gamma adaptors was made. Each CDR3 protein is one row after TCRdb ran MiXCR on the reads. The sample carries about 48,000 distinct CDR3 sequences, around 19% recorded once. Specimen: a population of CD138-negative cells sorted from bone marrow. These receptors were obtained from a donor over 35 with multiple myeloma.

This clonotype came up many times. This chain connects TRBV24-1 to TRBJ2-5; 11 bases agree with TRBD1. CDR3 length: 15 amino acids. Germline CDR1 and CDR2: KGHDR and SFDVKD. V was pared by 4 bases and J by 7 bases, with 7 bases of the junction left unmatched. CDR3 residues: CATSERGQGAGTQYF. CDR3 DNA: TGTGCCACCAGTGAGCGTGGACAGGGGGCAGGGACCCAGTACTTC.

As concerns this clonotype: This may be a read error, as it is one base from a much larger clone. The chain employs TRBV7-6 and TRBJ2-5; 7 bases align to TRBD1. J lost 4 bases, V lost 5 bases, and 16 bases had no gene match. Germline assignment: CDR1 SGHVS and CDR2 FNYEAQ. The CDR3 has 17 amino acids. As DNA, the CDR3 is TGTGCCAGCAGCCCAAGGGGGCCGAGGGCCGACGGAGAGACCCAGTACTTC. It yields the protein CASSPRGPRADGETQYF.

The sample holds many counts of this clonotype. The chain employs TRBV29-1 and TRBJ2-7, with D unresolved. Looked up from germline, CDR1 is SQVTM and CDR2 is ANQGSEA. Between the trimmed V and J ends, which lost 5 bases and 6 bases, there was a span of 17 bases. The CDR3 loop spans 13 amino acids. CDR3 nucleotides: TGCAGCGTTCAACAAGGACGGGTGGGCGAGCAGTACTTC. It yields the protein CSVQQGRVGEQYF.

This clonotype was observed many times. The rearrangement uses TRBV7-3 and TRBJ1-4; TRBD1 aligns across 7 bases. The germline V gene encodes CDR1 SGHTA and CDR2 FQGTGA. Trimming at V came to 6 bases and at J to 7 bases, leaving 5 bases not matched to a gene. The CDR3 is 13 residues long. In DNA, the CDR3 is TGTGCCAGCAGTTACAGGGGAGGTGAAAAACTGTTTTTT. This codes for CASSYRGGEKLFF.

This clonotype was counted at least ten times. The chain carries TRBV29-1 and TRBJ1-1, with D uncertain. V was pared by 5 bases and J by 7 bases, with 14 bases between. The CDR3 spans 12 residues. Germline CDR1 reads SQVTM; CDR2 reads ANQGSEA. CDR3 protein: CSVLGGPGEAFF. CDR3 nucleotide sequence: TGCAGCGTTTTGGGTGGGCCCGGTGAAGCTTTCTTT.

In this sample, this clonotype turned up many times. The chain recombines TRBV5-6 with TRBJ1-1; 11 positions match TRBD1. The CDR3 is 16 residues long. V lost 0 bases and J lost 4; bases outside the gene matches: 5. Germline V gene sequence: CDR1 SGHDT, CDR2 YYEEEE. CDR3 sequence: CASSLEVGTGGTEAFF. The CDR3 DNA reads TGTGCCAGCAGCTTGGAGGTCGGGACAGGGGGCACTGAAGCTTTCTTT.

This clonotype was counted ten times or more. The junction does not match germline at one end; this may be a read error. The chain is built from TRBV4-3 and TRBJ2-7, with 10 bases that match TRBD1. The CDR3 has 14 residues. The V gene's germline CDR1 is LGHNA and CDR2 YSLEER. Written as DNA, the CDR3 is TGTGCCAGCAGCCAAACGGGACAGGGGAACGAGCAGTACTTC. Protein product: CASSQTGQGNEQYF.

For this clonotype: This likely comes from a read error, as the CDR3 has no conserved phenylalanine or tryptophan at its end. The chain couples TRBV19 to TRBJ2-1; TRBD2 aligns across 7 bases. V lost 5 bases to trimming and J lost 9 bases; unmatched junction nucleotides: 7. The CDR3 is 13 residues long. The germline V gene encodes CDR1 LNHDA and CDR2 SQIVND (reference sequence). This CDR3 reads CASSLAGVGEQFL. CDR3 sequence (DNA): TGTGCCAGTAGTTTGGCGGGAGTCGGTGAGCAGTTCCTC.

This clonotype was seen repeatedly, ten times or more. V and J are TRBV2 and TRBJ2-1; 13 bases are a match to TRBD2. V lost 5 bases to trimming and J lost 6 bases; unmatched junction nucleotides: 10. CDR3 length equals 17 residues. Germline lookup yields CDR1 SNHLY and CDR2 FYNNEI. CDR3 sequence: CASSRTSGRAGSNEQFF. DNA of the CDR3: TGTGCCAGCAGTCGAACTAGCGGGAGGGCCGGTTCCAATGAGCAGTTCTTC.

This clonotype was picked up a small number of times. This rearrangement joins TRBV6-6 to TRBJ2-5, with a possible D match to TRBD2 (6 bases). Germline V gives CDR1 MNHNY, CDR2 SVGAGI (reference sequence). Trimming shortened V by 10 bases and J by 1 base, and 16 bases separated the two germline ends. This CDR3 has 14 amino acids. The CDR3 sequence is CATSWGEGQETQYF. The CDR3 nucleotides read TGTGCCACCAGCTGGGGGGAAGGCCAAGAGACCCAGTACTTC.

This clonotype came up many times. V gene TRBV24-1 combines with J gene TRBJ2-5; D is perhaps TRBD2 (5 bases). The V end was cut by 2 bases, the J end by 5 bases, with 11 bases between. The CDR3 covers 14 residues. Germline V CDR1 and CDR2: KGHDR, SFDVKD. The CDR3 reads CATSDWTDAETQYF. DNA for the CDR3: TGTGCCACCAGTGATTGGACTGATGCGGAGACCCAGTACTTC.

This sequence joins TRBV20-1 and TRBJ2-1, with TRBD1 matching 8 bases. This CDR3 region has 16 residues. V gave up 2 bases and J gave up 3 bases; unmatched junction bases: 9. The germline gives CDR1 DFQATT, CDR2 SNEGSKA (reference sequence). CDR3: CSARHTPGQDYNEQFF. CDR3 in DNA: TGCAGTGCTAGACACACTCCGGGACAGGACTACAATGAGCAGTTCTTC.

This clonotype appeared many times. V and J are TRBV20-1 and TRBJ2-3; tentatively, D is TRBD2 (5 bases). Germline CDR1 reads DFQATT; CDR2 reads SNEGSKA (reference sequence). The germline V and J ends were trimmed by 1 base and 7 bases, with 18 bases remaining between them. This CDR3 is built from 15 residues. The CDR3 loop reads CSARGHRADWNTQYF. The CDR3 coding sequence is TGCAGTGCTAGAGGTCATAGAGCGGATTGGAATACGCAGTATTTT.

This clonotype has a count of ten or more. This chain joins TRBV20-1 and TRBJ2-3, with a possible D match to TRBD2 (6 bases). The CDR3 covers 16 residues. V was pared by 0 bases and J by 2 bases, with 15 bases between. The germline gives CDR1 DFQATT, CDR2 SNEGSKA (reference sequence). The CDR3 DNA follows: TGCAGTGCTAGAGATAGGCGAGGCGGGGCCACAGATACGCAGTATTTT. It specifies CSARDRRGGATDTQYF.

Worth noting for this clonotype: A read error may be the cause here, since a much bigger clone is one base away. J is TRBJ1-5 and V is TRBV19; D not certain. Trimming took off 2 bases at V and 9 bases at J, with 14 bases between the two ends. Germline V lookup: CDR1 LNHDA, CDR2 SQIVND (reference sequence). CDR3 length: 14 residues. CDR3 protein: CASSIRHRGRPQHF. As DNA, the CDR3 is TGTGCCAGTAGTATAAGACACCGCGGTCGGCCCCAGCATTTT.

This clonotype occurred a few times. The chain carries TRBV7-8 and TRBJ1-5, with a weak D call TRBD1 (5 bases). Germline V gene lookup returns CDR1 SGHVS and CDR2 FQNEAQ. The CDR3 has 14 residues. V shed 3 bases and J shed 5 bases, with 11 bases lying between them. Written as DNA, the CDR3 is TGTGCCAGCAGCTTCCACGGGGGAGATCAGCCCCAGCATTTT. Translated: CASSFHGGDQPQHF.

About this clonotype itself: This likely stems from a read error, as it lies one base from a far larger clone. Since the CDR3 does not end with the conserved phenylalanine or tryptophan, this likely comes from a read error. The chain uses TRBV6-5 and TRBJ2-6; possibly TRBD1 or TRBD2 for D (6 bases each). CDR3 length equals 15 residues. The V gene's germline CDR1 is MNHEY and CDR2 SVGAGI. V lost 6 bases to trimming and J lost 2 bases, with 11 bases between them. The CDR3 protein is CASSQGGTGANVLTS. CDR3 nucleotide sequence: TGTGCCAGCAGCCAAGGGGGGACTGGGGCCAACGTCCTGACTTCC.

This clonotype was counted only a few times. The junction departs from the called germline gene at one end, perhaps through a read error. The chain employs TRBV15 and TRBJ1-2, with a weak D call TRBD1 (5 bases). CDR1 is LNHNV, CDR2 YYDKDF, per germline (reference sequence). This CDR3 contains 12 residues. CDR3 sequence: CATGREWSGYTF. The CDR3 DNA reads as TGTGCCACCGGCAGGGAGTGGTCCGGCTACACCTTC.

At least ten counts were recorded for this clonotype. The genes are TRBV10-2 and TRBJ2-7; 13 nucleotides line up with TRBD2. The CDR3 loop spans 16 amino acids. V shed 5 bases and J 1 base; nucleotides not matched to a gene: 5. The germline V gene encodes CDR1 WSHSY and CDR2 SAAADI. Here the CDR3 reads CASSQGLAGLSYEQYF. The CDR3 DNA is TGCGCCAGCAGTCAGGGACTAGCGGGGCTGTCCTACGAGCAGTACTTC.

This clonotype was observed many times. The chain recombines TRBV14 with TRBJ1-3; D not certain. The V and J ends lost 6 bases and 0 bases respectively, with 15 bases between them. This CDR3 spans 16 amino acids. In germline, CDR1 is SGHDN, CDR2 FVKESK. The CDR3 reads CASSLELGSSGNTIYF. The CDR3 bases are TGTGCCAGCAGTCTAGAATTGGGGAGCTCTGGAAACACCATATATTTT.

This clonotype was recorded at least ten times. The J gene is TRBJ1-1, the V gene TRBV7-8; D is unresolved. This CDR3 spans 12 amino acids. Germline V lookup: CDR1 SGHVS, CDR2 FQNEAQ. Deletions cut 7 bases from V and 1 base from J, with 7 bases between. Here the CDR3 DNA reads TGTGCCAGCATCGCCTCGAACACTGAAGCTTTCTTT. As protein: CASIASNTEAFF.

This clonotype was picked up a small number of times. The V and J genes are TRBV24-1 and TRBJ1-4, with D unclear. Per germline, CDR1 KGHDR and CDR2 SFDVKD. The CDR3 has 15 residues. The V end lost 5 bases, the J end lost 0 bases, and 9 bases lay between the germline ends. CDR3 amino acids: CATSAGATTNEKLFF. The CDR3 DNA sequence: TGTGCCACCAGTGCGGGAGCTACAACTAATGAAAAACTGTTTTTT.

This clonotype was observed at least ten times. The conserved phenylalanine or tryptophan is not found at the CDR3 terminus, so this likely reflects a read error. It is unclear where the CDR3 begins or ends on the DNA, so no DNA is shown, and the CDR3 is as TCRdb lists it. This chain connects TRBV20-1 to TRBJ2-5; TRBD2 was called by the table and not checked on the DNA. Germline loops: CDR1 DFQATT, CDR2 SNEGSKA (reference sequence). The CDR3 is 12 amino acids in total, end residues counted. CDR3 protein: CSAPIPGAGEGY.

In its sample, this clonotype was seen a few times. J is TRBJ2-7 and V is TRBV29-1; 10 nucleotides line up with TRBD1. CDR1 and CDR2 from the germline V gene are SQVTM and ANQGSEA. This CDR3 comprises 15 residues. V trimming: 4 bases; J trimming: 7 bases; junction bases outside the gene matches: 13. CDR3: CSVGRAGTGDGEQYF. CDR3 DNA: TGCAGCGTTGGTCGTGCCGGGACAGGGGACGGGGAGCAGTACTTC.

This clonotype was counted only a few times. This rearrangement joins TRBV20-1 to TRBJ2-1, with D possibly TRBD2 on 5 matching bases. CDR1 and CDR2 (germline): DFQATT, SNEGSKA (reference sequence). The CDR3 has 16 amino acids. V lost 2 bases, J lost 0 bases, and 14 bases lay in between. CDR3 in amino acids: CSARTRAGSSYNEQFF. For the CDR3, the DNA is TGCAGTGCTAGAACTAGGGCCGGAAGCTCCTACAATGAGCAGTTCTTC.

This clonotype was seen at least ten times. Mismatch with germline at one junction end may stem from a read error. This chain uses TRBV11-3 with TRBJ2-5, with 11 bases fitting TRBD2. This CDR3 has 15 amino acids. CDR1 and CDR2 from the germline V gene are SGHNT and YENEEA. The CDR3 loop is CASSQRTSGQATQYF. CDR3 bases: TGTGCCAGCAGCCAGAGGACTAGCGGGCAAGCGACCCAGTACTTC.